The 19 T cell receptor beta chains listed next were all sequenced from one sample in a study of shared clonotypes between healthy human individuals. Terminally differentiated effector memory CD45RA+ cells were left out of the naive CD8 fraction, which was CD45RO-negative and positively selected for CCR7. Sequencing was performed with immunoSEQ multiplex PCR; in TCRdb, only in-frame clones are kept and a portion is missing. The sample holds fewer than 1 million clones; about 97% are singletons and the top ten take less than 0.3%. Input material: naive CD8+ T cells sorted from blood. The origin of the receptors is a man aged 30-40 years in good health.

This clone was picked up one time. V gene TRBV28 combines with J gene TRBJ2-5; possible D gene TRBD2, 7 bases. This CDR3 comprises 15 residues. The germline CDR1 and CDR2 sequences are MDHEN and SYDVKM. V lost 6 bases and J 1 base, leaving 15 bases between the germline ends. The CDR3 sequence: CASSTRGGIQETQYF. As DNA, the CDR3 is TGTGCCAGCAGCACAAGGGGGGGAATCCAAGAGACCCAGTACTTC. The variable domain in full, with the rest retrieved from reference TRBV28 and TRBJ2-5, is DVKVTQSSRYLVKRTGEKVFLECVQDMDHENMFWYRQDPGLGLRLIYFSYDVKMKEKGDIPEGYSVSREKKERFSLILESASTNQTSMYLCASSTRGGIQETQYFGPGTRLLVL.

The V call is TRBV7-9, the J call TRBJ1-5; the match to TRBD1 covers 9 bases. The CDR3 sequence is 14 residues long. V was pared by 8 bases and J by 2 bases, with 4 bases of the junction left unmatched. Germline CDR1 is SEHNR and CDR2 is FQNEAQ (reference sequence). CDR3 bases: TGTGCCAGCTGGACAGGGGCGGGCAATCAGCCCCAGCATTTT. As protein: CASWTGAGNQPQHF.

The table lists this clone with a count of one. The rearrangement uses TRBV4-1 and TRBJ1-2; maybe TRBD1 (5 bases). This CDR3 comprises 15 residues. Germline V gene sequence: CDR1 MGHRA, CDR2 YSYEKL. V was clipped by 0 bases and J by 4 bases, with 12 bases between them. CDR3 in amino acids: CASSQDPGLGYGYTF. CDR3 coding DNA: TGCGCCAGCAGCCAAGACCCAGGGTTGGGCTATGGCTACACCTTC.

The chain uses TRBV27 and TRBJ2-7, with TRBD2 matching over 8 bases. Germline-derived CDR1 and CDR2 are MNHEY and SMNVEV (reference sequence). The CDR3 loop spans 16 amino acids. The J segment lost 7 bases and the V segment lost 4 bases, leaving 15 bases of the junction unmatched. CDR3 sequence: CASSSTSGTLPGEQYF. DNA for the CDR3: TGTGCCAGCAGTTCCACTAGCGGCACCCTACCGGGGGAGCAGTACTTC.

The count of this clone is one. The chain is built from TRBV7-9 and TRBJ2-2; TRBD2 aligns across 8 bases. Germline values: CDR1 SEHNR, CDR2 FQNEAQ (reference sequence). The CDR3 sequence is 17 residues long. V was clipped by 1 base and J by 3 bases; unmatched bases: 7. The CDR3 DNA reads TGTGCCAGCAGCTTAGATGAGCGGGAGAGGTACACCGGGGAGCTGTTTTTT. Its translation is CASSLDERERYTGELFF.

The rearrangement links TRBV7-9 to TRBJ2-2, with a tentative D call TRBD1 (6 bases). The CDR3 is made up of 13 amino acids. The germline V gene has CDR1 SEHNR and CDR2 FQNEAQ (reference sequence). Trimming shortened V by 5 bases and J by 7 bases, and 11 bases separated the two germline ends. The CDR3 DNA follows: TGTGCCAGCAGCATACAGGGAAACGGGGAGCTGTTTTTT. Translated, it gives CASSIQGNGELFF.

V is TRBV28 and J is TRBJ1-5; no firm D call. This CDR3 is 13 amino acids long. The germline CDR1 and CDR2 sequences are MDHEN and SYDVKM. Trimming took off 2 bases at V and 6 bases at J, with 8 bases between the two ends. The CDR3 protein is CASSLNAGQPQHF. The CDR3, as DNA: TGTGCCAGCAGTTTAAATGCGGGTCAGCCCCAGCATTTT. The full variable domain, its missing parts supplied by reference TRBV28 and TRBJ1-5, is DVKVTQSSRYLVKRTGEKVFLECVQDMDHENMFWYRQDPGLGLRLIYFSYDVKMKEKGDIPEGYSVSREKKERFSLILESASTNQTSMYLCASSLNAGQPQHFGDGTRLSIL.

The chain is built from TRBV7-8 and TRBJ2-7; 9 bases map to TRBD2. CDR3 size: 16 residues. CDR1 SGHVS and CDR2 FQNEAQ come from the germline V gene. V lost 0 bases, J lost 0 bases, and 3 bases stayed unmatched. CDR3 sequence (DNA): TGTGCCAGCAGCTTAGCGCGACTAGCGGACTCCTACGAGCAGTACTTC. Its protein is CASSLARLADSYEQYF. Using reference TRBV7-8 and TRBJ2-7 for the parts outside the CDR3, the full variable domain is GAGVSQSPRYKVAKRGQDVALRCDPISGHVSLFWYQQALGQGPEFLTYFQNEAQLDKSGLPSDRFFAERPEGSVSTLKIQRTQQEDSAVYLCASSLARLADSYEQYFGPGTRLTVT.

CDR3 bases: TGTGCCAGCGCGACTAGCGGGAGATTCCACGAGCAGTACTTC. Encoded protein: CASATSGRFHEQYF. This chain links TRBV27 with TRBJ2-7; 12 bases map to TRBD2. This CDR3 comprises 14 residues. Per the germline V gene, CDR1 is MNHEY and CDR2 is SMNVEV (reference sequence). The V and J ends lost 8 bases and 5 bases, in that order; junction bases with no gene match: 7.

The V gene is TRBV6-5, the J gene TRBJ1-2; TRBD1 is a possible D gene (6 bases). Germline-derived CDR1 and CDR2 are MNHEY and SVGAGI. With 6 bases removed from V and 1 base from J, the gap between germline ends came to 15 bases. CDR3 length: 15 amino acids. CDR3 sequence: CASSAGTSHNYGYTF. The CDR3 nucleotides are TGTGCCAGCAGCGCGGGGACATCCCATAACTATGGCTACACCTTC.

The chain uses TRBV19 and TRBJ2-7, with D possibly being TRBD1 (6 bases). This CDR3 is 13 amino acids long. V was pared by 5 bases and J by 3 bases, with 11 bases between. Germline CDR1 and CDR2: LNHDA and SQIVND (reference sequence). DNA for the CDR3: TGTGCCAGTAGTTTCGGACAGAGCTACGAGCAGTACTTC. Protein: CASSFGQSYEQYF.

DNA for the CDR3: TGTGCCAGCAGCGGGGCTCGGGGTACGAACACCGGGGAGCTGTTTTTT. Protein product: CASSGARGTNTGELFF. J is TRBJ2-2 and V is TRBV9; the D gene is possibly TRBD2 (5 bases). Germline assignment: CDR1 SGDLS and CDR2 YYNGEE. The CDR3 is 16 amino acids. V dropped 3 bases and J dropped 0 bases, with 12 bases sitting between them. Complete variable domain (other parts from reference TRBV9 and TRBJ2-2): DSGVTQTPKHLITATGQRVTLRCSPRSGDLSVYWYQQSLDQGLQFLIQYYNGEERAKGNILERFSAQQFPDLHSELNLSSLELGDSALYFCASSGARGTNTGELFFGEGSRLTVL.

CDR3 coding DNA: TGCGCCAGCAGTGAGATAAGGGGGTTGGAGACCCAGTACTTC. Amino acids: CASSEIRGLETQYF. J is TRBJ2-5 and V is TRBV10-2; possible D gene TRBD1, 6 bases. V dropped 2 bases and J dropped 5 bases, with 12 bases sitting between them. Per germline, CDR1 WSHSY and CDR2 SAAADI. The CDR3 runs 14 residues.

V is TRBV6-5 and J is TRBJ2-5; 8 positions match TRBD2. Germline-derived CDR1 and CDR2 are MNHEY and SVGAGI. J was trimmed by 2 bases and V by 0 bases; bases with no gene match: 2. This CDR3 region has 15 residues. The CDR3 nucleotides read TGTGCCAGCAGTTACTCGACTAGCGAACAAGAGACCCAGTACTTC. It yields the protein CASSYSTSEQETQYF.

This clone was detected only once. The chain combines TRBV6-4 with TRBJ2-7, with D tentatively TRBD2 (5 bases). The CDR3 has 12 amino acids. The V gene's germline CDR1 is MRHNA and CDR2 SNTAGT. Trimming left V 8 bases short and J 11 bases short, with 19 bases between. The CDR3: CASRPLGLREYF. The CDR3 nucleotides read TGTGCCAGCCGACCCCTTGGATTGCGGGAGTACTTC.

This clone was seen a single time. This chain joins TRBV2 and TRBJ1-4; D gene unclear. This CDR3 region has 14 residues. With 7 bases removed from V and 4 bases from J, the gap between germline ends came to 13 bases. Germline loops: CDR1 SNHLY, CDR2 FYNNEI. CDR3 in amino acids: CASTETLNNEKLFF. The CDR3 DNA follows: TGTGCCAGCACTGAGACGCTTAATAATGAAAAACTGTTTTTT.

The rearrangement uses TRBV13 and TRBJ2-1; TRBD1 is a possible D gene (6 bases). Germline CDR1 and CDR2: PRHDT and FYEKMQ (reference sequence). Trimming pared 5 bases from V and 4 bases from J, leaving 12 bases between. The CDR3 covers 14 residues. CDR3 nucleotide sequence: TGTGCCAGCAGCCAGGGGTATCAGTACAATGAGCAGTTCTTC. Its translation is CASSQGYQYNEQFF.

The chain uses TRBV4-1 and TRBJ2-3, with a possible D match to TRBD2 (5 bases). Looked up from germline, CDR1 is MGHRA and CDR2 is YSYEKL. This CDR3 is 15 amino acids long. V lost 2 bases to trimming and J lost 1 base, with 10 bases between them. DNA for the CDR3: TGCGCCAGCAGCCAACCCGGGATGGGCACAGATACGCAGTATTTT. This codes for CASSQPGMGTDTQYF.

The chain recombines TRBV7-9 with TRBJ2-2; possible D gene TRBD2, 5 bases. Trimming shortened V by 6 bases and J by 4 bases, and 15 bases separated the two germline ends. This CDR3 is built from 15 residues. CDR1 is SEHNR, CDR2 FQNEAQ, per germline (reference sequence). The CDR3 region has the DNA TGTGCCAGCAGTCCGGGCGGGCGCGGCACCGGGGAGCTGTTTTTT. This sequence encodes CASSPGGRGTGELFF.